A selection of T cell receptor beta chains follows, all from one sample in a study of vaccination effects on CD4 cells after COVID-19. Sequencing was performed with immunoSEQ multiplex PCR; in TCRdb, only in-frame clones are kept and a portion is missing. Altogether 50,000 to 65,000 clones are present, roughly 80% being singletons, with the ten largest covering 2% to 2.5%. These receptors' targets are unknown. The specimen was CD4+ T cells from PBMCs cultured with HCoV-229E spike peptides, collected before COVID-19 vaccination. These receptor sequences come from a human donor who received a COVID-19 vaccine. CDR3s include the opening cysteine and the closing phenylalanine or tryptophan. D genes are given only for firm matches. Rows give clone size only sometimes, using once, few, many, or a class for an expanded clone.

d_call | clone_size | j_call | v_call | cdr3_aa | cdr3_nt
NA | NA | TRBJ2-5 | TRBV10-3 | CAGNSQGFQETQYF | TGTGCCGGAAATTCACAGGGTTTTCAAGAGACCCAGTACTTC
NA | NA | TRBJ1-2 | TRBV7-2 | CASSLGPSSGYGYTF | TGTGCCAGCAGCTTAGGACCCTCGAGCGGCTATGGCTACACCTTC
TRBD1 | NA | TRBJ1-4 | TRBV6-4 | CASSRTGREDEKLFF | TGTGCCAGCAGCCGGACAGGGAGGGAGGATGAAAAACTGTTTTTT
NA | few | TRBJ2-2 | TRBV5-1 | CASSRSATGEVAGELFF | TGCGCCAGCAGCCGCAGTGCTACAGGGGAGGTGGCCGGGGAGCTGTTTTTT
NA | NA | TRBJ1-4 | TRBV30 | CAWSGVGSANEKLFF | TGTGCCTGGAGTGGGGTAGGGTCAGCTAATGAAAAACTGTTTTTT
TRBD1 | NA | TRBJ1-6 | TRBV4-1 | CASSPGQGYASGNSPLHF | TGCGCCAGCAGCCCGGGACAGGGTTACGCTAGCGGTAATTCACCCCTCCACTTT
NA | NA | TRBJ1-4 | TRBV5-1 | CASSAEILEKLFF | TGCGCCAGCTCTGCAGAGATTCTCGAAAAACTGTTTTTT
TRBD1 | NA | TRBJ1-4 | TRBV5-8 | CASSSGQGTELFF | TGTGCCAGCAGCTCGGGACAGGGGACCGAACTGTTTTTT
NA | NA | TRBJ1-1 | TRBV19 | CASSTGSGWFTEAFF | TGTGCCAGTAGTACCGGCTCAGGTTGGTTCACTGAAGCTTTCTTT
NA | NA | TRBJ2-5 | TRBV11-2 | CASSLAVRPSERETQYF | TGTGCCAGCAGCTTAGCCGTACGCCCGTCCGAAAGGGAGACCCAGTACTTC
TRBD1 | NA | TRBJ1-4 | TRBV28 | CASRRQGGDEKLFF | TGTGCCAGCAGACGACAGGGAGGTGATGAAAAACTGTTTTTT
NA | NA | TRBJ2-1 | TRBV7-3 | CASSLISGILGQDNEQFF | TGTGCCAGCAGCTTAATATCAGGGATCTTAGGACAAGACAATGAGCAGTTCTTC
NA | NA | TRBJ2-5 | TRBV5-1 | CASSLGSGQETQYF | TGCGCCAGCAGCTTGGGGAGCGGGCAAGAGACCCAGTACTTC
NA | NA | TRBJ1-5 | TRBV5-6 | CASSFTGQYQPQHF | TGTGCCAGCAGCTTCACTGGACAGTATCAGCCCCAGCATTTT
NA | NA | TRBJ1-5 | TRBV4-1 | CASSQLPARGPNQPQHF | TGCGCCAGCAGCCAGCTACCCGCCAGGGGACCCAATCAGCCCCAGCATTTT
TRBD1 | NA | TRBJ2-1 | TRBV5-1 | CASSVDRGRLGEQFF | TGCGCCAGCAGCGTGGACAGGGGGCGCTTGGGGGAGCAGTTCTTC
TRBD1 | NA | TRBJ1-5 | TRBV11-3 | CASSLRGDSYSNQPQHF | TGTGCCAGCAGCTTAAGGGGGGACAGTTATAGCAATCAGCCCCAGCATTTT
TRBD2 | once | TRBJ2-4 | TRBV9 | CASSSRGGAKNIQYF | TGTGCCAGCAGCTCCCGGGGGGGAGCCAAAAACATTCAGTACTTC
NA | NA | TRBJ1-1 | TRBV5-8 | CASPSSLGRGLNGMNTEAFF | TGTGCCAGCCCCAGCTCCCTGGGGAGGGGCCTAAATGGTATGAACACTGAAGCTTTCTTT
NA | NA | TRBJ2-1 | TRBV4-1 | CASSQLGLLDEQFF | TGCGCCAGCAGCCAGCTAGGCCTCCTCGATGAGCAGTTCTTC
NA | NA | TRBJ1-1 | TRBV7-8 | CASSSGLKNTEAFF | TGTGCCAGCAGCTCGGGACTGAAGAACACTGAAGCTTTCTTT
TRBD2 | NA | TRBJ2-1 | TRBV25-1 | CASSPRLAGLYNEQFF | TGTGCCAGCAGTCCAAGACTAGCGGGGCTATACAATGAGCAGTTCTTC
NA | few | TRBJ1-1 | TRBV6-1 | CASSELARRYLNTEAFF | TGTGCCAGCAGTGAATTGGCACGCCGGTACTTGAACACTGAAGCTTTCTTT
TRBD1 | once | TRBJ1-1 | TRBV4-1 | CASSQVTTGSTEAFF | TGCGCCAGCAGCCAAGTTACGACAGGGAGCACTGAAGCTTTCTTT
TRBD1 | NA | TRBJ1-6 | TRBV18 | CASSPGQGGSPLHF | TGTGCCAGCTCACCCGGACAGGGGGGTTCACCCCTCCACTTT
NA | NA | TRBJ2-2 | TRBV5-1 | CASSLPGTIGGELFF | TGCGCCAGCAGCTTACCGGGAACAATCGGTGGGGAGCTGTTTTTT
NA | NA | TRBJ1-5 | TRBV2 | CASSPGENQPQHF | TGTGCCAGCAGTCCGGGAGAGAATCAGCCCCAGCATTTT
TRBD2 | NA | TRBJ2-5 | TRBV5-1 | CASSHSGLAGETQYF | TGCGCCAGCAGCCACTCCGGACTAGCTGGAGAGACCCAGTACTTC
NA | few | TRBJ1-2 | TRBV2 | CASSGGVYGYTF | TGTGCCAGCAGTGGGGGAGTTTACGGCTACACCTTC
TRBD2 | NA | TRBJ2-1 | TRBV3-1/TRBV3-2 | CASSRYPIAGGSNEQFF | TGTGCCAGCAGCAGATACCCAATAGCGGGGGGCAGTAATGAGCAGTTCTTC
NA | once | TRBJ1-3 | TRBV30 | CAWARQGNTIYF | TGTGCCTGGGCCAGGCAGGGAAACACCATATATTTT
TRBD1 | NA | TRBJ1-4 | TRBV25-1 | CASRGVQGDSNEKLFF | TGTGCCAGCCGAGGCGTACAGGGGGATTCTAATGAAAAACTGTTTTTT
NA | few | TRBJ1-5 | TRBV6-5 | CASSYGRAPSPQHF | TGTGCCAGCAGTTATGGCAGGGCCCCATCGCCCCAGCATTTT
NA | NA | TRBJ2-2 | TRBV7-3 | CASSFGTLDGELFF | TGTGCCAGCAGCTTTGGGACTTTGGACGGGGAGCTGTTTTTT
NA | NA | TRBJ2-5 | TRBV18 | CASSPQGIEETQYF | TGTGCCAGCTCACCTCAGGGTATTGAAGAGACCCAGTACTTC
NA | once | TRBJ2-5 | TRBV4-1 | CASSQDLRSGRSETQYF | TGCGCCAGCAGCCAAGATCTTCGGTCAGGGAGATCGGAGACCCAGTACTTC
NA | NA | TRBJ2-1 | TRBV5-1 | CASSSPYEQFF | TGCGCCAGCAGCTCCCCTTATGAGCAGTTCTTC
NA | NA | TRBJ2-3 | TRBV5-6 | CASSFRTDTQYF | TGTGCCAGCAGCTTCCGTACAGATACGCAGTATTTT
NA | NA | TRBJ1-5 | TRBV7-9 | CASSLTLLGQPQHF | TGTGCCAGCAGCTTAACGCTTTTGGGTCAGCCCCAGCATTTT
NA | NA | TRBJ1-1 | TRBV2 | CASSATAAVEAFF | TGTGCCAGCAGTGCGACGGCAGCGGTTGAAGCTTTCTTT
NA | NA | TRBJ1-5 | TRBV6-2/TRBV6-3 | CASSYLQGYNQPQHF | TGTGCCAGCAGTTACCTCCAGGGGTACAATCAGCCCCAGCATTTT
TRBD2 | NA | TRBJ2-1 | TRBV18 | CASSPIGLAGGKGTHNEQFF | TGTGCCAGCTCACCCATCGGACTAGCGGGGGGGAAGGGGACACACAATGAGCAGTTCTTC
NA | NA | TRBJ1-4 | TRBV4-3 | CASSPRRGEKLFF | TGCGCCAGCAGCCCCAGGCGGGGTGAAAAACTGTTTTTT
NA | NA | TRBJ1-1 | TRBV2 | CASNRWGVEAFF | TGTGCCAGCAACCGATGGGGAGTTGAAGCTTTCTTT
NA | NA | TRBJ2-3 | TRBV5-6 | CASSVRTGASTDTQYF | TGTGCCAGCAGCGTTCGTACGGGGGCCAGCACAGATACGCAGTATTTT
TRBD2 | NA | TRBJ2-5 | TRBV7-2 | CASSHQAGRYQETQYF | TGTGCCAGCAGCCATCAAGCGGGGAGGTACCAAGAGACCCAGTACTTC
NA | NA | TRBJ2-3 | TRBV2 | CASSEARADSTDTQYF | TGTGCCAGCAGTGAAGCGCGGGCGGATAGCACAGATACGCAGTATTTT
NA | NA | TRBJ1-3 | TRBV9 | CASSARGSSGNTIYF | TGTGCCAGCAGCGCCCGGGGCAGCTCTGGAAACACCATATATTTT
NA | once | TRBJ1-6 | TRBV18 | CASSERGVSLHF | TGTGCCAGCTCGGAGCGGGGTGTATCCCTCCACTTT
NA | NA | TRBJ2-1 | TRBV3-1/TRBV3-2 | CASSQPRVGNYNEQFF | TGTGCCAGCAGCCAACCCAGGGTGGGTAACTACAATGAGCAGTTCTTC
TRBD1 | NA | TRBJ2-2 | TRBV28 | CASSTDRTNTGELFF | TGTGCCAGCAGTACGGACAGGACGAACACCGGGGAGCTGTTTTTT
NA | NA | TRBJ2-2 | TRBV24-1 | CATSDSQANTGELFF | TGTGCCACCAGTGATAGCCAAGCGAACACCGGGGAGCTGTTTTTT
NA | NA | TRBJ1-2 | TRBV5-1 | CASSLEGYYGYTF | TGCGCCAGCAGCTTGGAAGGGTACTATGGCTACACCTTC
NA | NA | TRBJ2-3 | TRBV5-1 | CASSLYGYSTDTQYF | TGCGCCAGCAGCTTGTATGGTTATTCCACAGATACGCAGTATTTT
NA | NA | TRBJ2-3 | TRBV6-2/TRBV6-3 | CASSRTRGTSFTQYF | TGTGCCAGCAGCCGCACCAGGGGGACTTCTTTTACGCAGTATTTT
TRBD1 | NA | TRBJ2-3 | TRBV5-1 | CASRQGAGADTQYF | TGCGCCAGCCGACAGGGGGCGGGGGCAGATACGCAGTATTTT
TRBD1 | NA | TRBJ2-5 | TRBV7-2 | CASSSDRQETQYF | TGTGCCAGCAGCTCGGACAGGCAAGAGACCCAGTACTTC